Below are 24 T cell receptor beta chains sequenced from a single sample in a study of graft-versus-host responses after intestinal transplantation. Measured with immunoSEQ multiplex PCR; TCRdb has only the in-frame clones, and not every one. The data hold around 50,000 clones, with around nine tenths observed a single time. This specimen was PBMCs, taken 26 days after transplant. All receptors derive from a human patient who received an intestinal transplant, so some T cells may come from the graft donor.

This rearrangement joins TRBV6-5 to TRBJ1-4; the D gene is possibly TRBD1 (6 bases). V was trimmed by 5 bases and J by 6 bases, leaving 10 bases between them. The length of the CDR3 is 13 residues. CDR1 is MNHEY, CDR2 SVGAGI, per germline. The CDR3 DNA reads TGTGCCAGCAGTCCGCACAGGGATGAAAAACTGTTTTTT. Translation gives CASSPHRDEKLFF.

This sequence joins TRBV9 and TRBJ2-3; a possible D gene is TRBD2 (6 bases). Germline V gives CDR1 SGDLS, CDR2 YYNGEE. This CDR3 is built from 13 residues. V lost 3 bases to trimming and J lost 5 bases, with 10 bases between them. CDR3 DNA sequence: TGTGCCAGCAGCGGGTCCGGGGGAGATACGCAGTATTTT. Encoded protein: CASSGSGGDTQYF.

The genes are TRBV19 and TRBJ2-1, with no clear D. CDR3 length equals 12 residues. The germline V gene has CDR1 LNHDA and CDR2 SQIVND (reference sequence). The CDR3 bases are TGTAGTAGTACTTCTACCTACAATGAGCAGTTCTTC. Translated: CSSTSTYNEQFF.

The chain combines TRBV2 with TRBJ1-5, with TRBD1 matching over 8 bases. The CDR3 is 14 residues long. Germline CDR1 and CDR2: SNHLY and FYNNEI. The ends lost 7 bases at V and 1 base at J; junction bases unmatched: 3. Here the CDR3 reads CASNGQGSNQPQHF. For the CDR3, the DNA is TGTGCCAGCAACGGACAGGGAAGCAATCAGCCCCAGCATTTT.

The V call is TRBV7-9, the J call TRBJ1-1, with a weak D call TRBD1 (6 bases). Trimming stripped 5 bases from V and 2 bases from J, with 12 bases between. This CDR3 has 14 amino acids. Germline-derived CDR1 and CDR2 are SEHNR and FQNEAQ (reference sequence). The CDR3 region has the DNA TGTGCCAGCAGCCCGGGACACACTAACACTGAAGCTTTCTTT. It translates to CASSPGHTNTEAFF.

The chain is built from TRBV4-1 and TRBJ2-7, with 8 nucleotides matching TRBD1. Germline CDR1 is MGHRA and CDR2 is YSYEKL. V trimming: 2 bases; J trimming: 5 bases; junction bases outside the gene matches: 5. The CDR3 is 14 residues long. The CDR3 nucleotides read TGCGCCAGCAGCCAACAGGGGGCGAAGAACGAGCAGTACTTC. This gives the protein CASSQQGAKNEQYF.

The chain is built from TRBV29-1 and TRBJ2-5; no clear D gene. The CDR3 is 14 amino acids. The germline V gene has CDR1 SQVTM and CDR2 ANQGSEA. The V end was cut by 0 bases, the J end by 5 bases, with 13 bases between. The CDR3 sequence is CSVEDLLSGETQYF. CDR3 nucleotide sequence: TGCAGCGTTGAAGATCTTCTTAGTGGTGAGACCCAGTACTTC.

CDR3 protein: CASSLAVWLAGGPGETQYF. DNA for the CDR3: TGCGCCAGCAGCTTGGCAGTGTGGCTAGCGGGAGGGCCGGGGGAGACCCAGTACTTC. V is TRBV5-1 and J is TRBJ2-5; 12 nucleotides line up with TRBD2. V gave up 0 bases and J gave up 5 bases; unmatched junction bases: 14. Per germline, CDR1 SGHRS and CDR2 YFSETQ. The CDR3 is 19 residues long. The whole variable domain, remainder taken from reference TRBV5-1 and TRBJ2-5, is KAGVTQTPRYLIKTRGQQVTLSCSPISGHRSVSWYQQTPGQGLQFLFEYFSETQRNKGNFPGRFSGRQFSNSRSEMNVSTLELGDSALYLCASSLAVWLAGGPGETQYFGPGTRLLVL.

This clone appeared a few times. The CDR3 loop reads CASSYPTGGYTF. The CDR3 DNA sequence: TGCGCCAGCAGTTACCCCACGGGTGGCTACACCTTC. The J gene is TRBJ1-2, the V gene TRBV10-2; no reliable D call. V was cut by 5 bases and J by 7 bases, with 11 bases left in between. The CDR3 runs 12 residues. Germline lookup yields CDR1 WSHSY and CDR2 SAAADI.

The J gene is TRBJ1-4, the V gene TRBV7-9; D may be TRBD1 (6 bases). With 3 bases removed from V and 8 bases from J, the gap between germline ends came to 16 bases. Germline V gene lookup returns CDR1 SEHNR and CDR2 FQNEAQ (reference sequence). This CDR3 has 15 amino acids. CDR3 in amino acids: CASSLLQGDGEKLFF. The DNA of the CDR3 is TGTGCCAGCAGCTTGTTACAGGGTGATGGCGAAAAACTGTTTTTT. The whole variable domain, remainder taken from reference TRBV7-9 and TRBJ1-4, is DTGVSQNPRHKITKRGQNVTFRCDPISEHNRLYWYRQTLGQGPEFLTYFQNEAQLEKSRLLSDRFSAERPKGSFSTLEIQRTEQGDSAMYLCASSLLQGDGEKLFFGSGTQLSVL.

The table lists this clone with a few counts. The chain couples TRBV6-1 to TRBJ2-7, with TRBD1 matching over 10 bases. CDR1 is MNHNS and CDR2 is SASEGT in the germline V gene. With 6 bases clipped from V and 1 base from J, the junction kept 6 bases outside the gene matches. The CDR3 has 15 residues. As DNA, the CDR3 is TGTGCCAGCAGCCTGGACAGGGGGGGATCCTACGAGCAGTACTTC. Its translation is CASSLDRGGSYEQYF.

The rearrangement uses TRBV7-8 and TRBJ1-2, with D uncertain. Germline values: CDR1 SGHVS, CDR2 FQNEAQ. V was trimmed by 0 bases and J by 0 bases, leaving 8 bases between them. The CDR3 runs 15 residues. CDR3 sequence: CASSLAPGSNYGYTF. CDR3 DNA: TGTGCCAGCAGCTTAGCTCCGGGTTCTAACTATGGCTACACCTTC.

The V call is TRBV27, the J call TRBJ2-1, with TRBD2 matching over 16 bases. V lost 5 bases to trimming and J lost 13 bases; unmatched junction nucleotides: 5. Germline loops: CDR1 MNHEY, CDR2 SMNVEV (reference sequence). There are 14 residues in the CDR3. Here the CDR3 DNA reads TGTGCCAGCAGTCCCGGGACTAGCGGGAGGGACCAGTTCTTC. Encoded protein: CASSPGTSGRDQFF.

This clone turned up a few times. The chain combines TRBV5-4 with TRBJ2-1, with TRBD2 identical over 10 bases. The CDR3 totals 15 residues. Germline trimming cut 4 bases from V and 7 bases from J; bases unmatched to any gene: 8. Per germline, CDR1 SGHNT and CDR2 YYREEE (reference sequence). This CDR3 is CASSLSGGALNEQFF. DNA of the CDR3: TGTGCCAGCAGCCTCAGCGGGGGGGCCTTGAATGAGCAGTTCTTC. The full variable domain, with the rest looked up from reference TRBV5-4 and TRBJ2-1, is ETGVTQSPTHLIKTRGQQVTLRCSSQSGHNTVSWYQQALGQGPQFIFQYYREEENGRGNFPPRFSGLQFPNYSSELNVNALELDDSALYLCASSLSGGALNEQFFGPGTRLTVL.

V and J are TRBV6-1 and TRBJ1-1, with D uncertain. Between the trimmed V and J ends, which lost 7 bases and 4 bases, there was a span of 10 bases. The CDR3 consists of 12 residues. Germline loops: CDR1 MNHNS, CDR2 SASEGT. Written as DNA, the CDR3 is TGTGCCAGCAAGCGAGGCGCCACTGAAGCTTTCTTT. Translated: CASKRGATEAFF.

The chain is built from TRBV28 and TRBJ2-5; 7 nucleotides align to TRBD2. This CDR3 spans 17 amino acids. Per the germline V gene, CDR1 is MDHEN and CDR2 is SYDVKM. With 5 bases clipped from V and 0 bases from J, the junction kept 12 bases outside the gene matches. CDR3 region: CASSAFRAGAHQETQYF. For the CDR3, the DNA is TGTGCCAGCAGTGCATTTCGGGCGGGAGCTCACCAAGAGACCCAGTACTTC.

CDR3 residues: CASSLPRTGRSYEQYV. The CDR3 DNA reads TGTGCTAGCAGCTTACCCCGGACAGGGAGGTCCTACGAGCAGTACGTC. The J gene is TRBJ2-7, the V gene TRBV7-7, with 8 bases lining up with TRBD1. Germline CDR1 reads SSHAT; CDR2 reads FNYEAQ (reference sequence). The length of the CDR3 is 16 residues.

The CDR3 reads CASSETGTSTGELFF. The CDR3, as DNA: TGTGCCAGCAGTGAAACCGGGACTAGCACCGGGGAGCTGTTTTTT. The chain links TRBV28 to TRBJ2-2; TRBD2 matches 8 bases. Germline CDR1 and CDR2: MDHEN and SYDVKM. The CDR3 loop spans 15 amino acids. J lost 4 bases, V lost 5 bases, and 6 bases had no gene match.

This clone was recorded a few times. The rearrangement uses TRBV27 and TRBJ2-1; D possibly corresponds to TRBD1 (6 bases). V was shortened by 8 bases and J by 2 bases, with 16 bases between the two germline ends. The germline CDR1 and CDR2 sequences are MNHEY and SMNVEV (reference sequence). This CDR3 is built from 15 residues. In DNA form, the CDR3 reads TGTGCCAGCGCCTTAGGGGGTGTCGCCTACAATGAGCAGTTCTTC. Protein sequence: CASALGGVAYNEQFF.

The genes are TRBV5-1 and TRBJ2-3; 8 bases fit TRBD1. The J segment lost 3 bases and the V segment lost 4 bases, leaving 4 bases of the junction unmatched. Germline CDR1 SGHRS, CDR2 YFSETQ. The CDR3 totals 14 residues. CDR3 residues: CASSPGQETDTQYF. The CDR3 DNA is TGCGCCAGCAGCCCGGGACAGGAGACAGATACGCAGTATTTT.

J is TRBJ1-2 and V is TRBV19, with 9 bases fitting TRBD1. CDR3 size: 13 residues. Germline CDR1 LNHDA, CDR2 SQIVND (reference sequence). V dropped 4 bases and J dropped 5; count of bases not matched to a gene: 2. The CDR3 DNA sequence: TGTGCCAGTAGTACTGGGACAGGGTATGGCTACACCTTC. Protein product: CASSTGTGYGYTF. The full variable domain, its missing parts supplied by reference TRBV19 and TRBJ1-2, is DGGITQSPKYLFRKEGQNVTLSCEQNLNHDAMYWYRQDPGQGLRLIYYSQIVNDFQKGDIAEGYSVSREKKESFPLTVTSAQKNPTAFYLCASSTGTGYGYTFGSGTRLTVV.

The chain carries TRBV9 and TRBJ1-4; 7 nucleotides line up with TRBD1. The V gene end was trimmed by 0 bases and the J gene end by 7 bases; junction bases not matched to a gene: 15. From germline, CDR1 is SGDLS and CDR2 YYNGEE. There are 18 residues in the CDR3. The DNA for the CDR3 is TGTGCCAGCAGCGTAGGGCCCTTTAGACAGGGTGTAGGTGAAAAACTGTTTTTT. It translates to CASSVGPFRQGVGEKLFF.

This sequence joins TRBV6-6 and TRBJ1-1, with D perhaps TRBD1 (6 bases). Per the germline V gene, CDR1 is MNHNY and CDR2 is SVGAGI (reference sequence). This CDR3 is built from 14 residues. The V gene lost 5 bases and the J gene lost 1 base, with 11 bases spanning the gap. The CDR3 DNA is TGTGCCAGCAGTATCGACAGGTCGAACACTGAAGCTTTCTTT. It encodes CASSIDRSNTEAFF.

The rearrangement uses TRBV29-1 and TRBJ2-5; no reliable D call. The germline gives CDR1 SQVTM, CDR2 ANQGSEA. V lost 1 base, J lost 2 bases, and 8 bases lay in between. The CDR3 totals 13 residues. The CDR3 nucleotides read TGCAGCGTTGAAGGCAGGAAGCAAGAGACCCAGTACTTC. Protein product: CSVEGRKQETQYF.